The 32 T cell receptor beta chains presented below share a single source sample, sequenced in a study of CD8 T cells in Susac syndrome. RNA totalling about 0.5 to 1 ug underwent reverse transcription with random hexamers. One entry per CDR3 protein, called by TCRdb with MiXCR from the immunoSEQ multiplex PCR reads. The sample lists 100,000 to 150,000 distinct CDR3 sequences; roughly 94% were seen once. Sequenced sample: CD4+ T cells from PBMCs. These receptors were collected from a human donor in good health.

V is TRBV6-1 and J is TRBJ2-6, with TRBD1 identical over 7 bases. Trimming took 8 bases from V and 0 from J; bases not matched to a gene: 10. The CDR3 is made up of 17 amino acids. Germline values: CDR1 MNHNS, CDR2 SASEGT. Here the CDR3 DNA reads TGTGCCAGCGGGGGACAGCTTACAAACTCTGGGGCCAACGTCCTGACTTTC. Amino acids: CASGGQLTNSGANVLTF.

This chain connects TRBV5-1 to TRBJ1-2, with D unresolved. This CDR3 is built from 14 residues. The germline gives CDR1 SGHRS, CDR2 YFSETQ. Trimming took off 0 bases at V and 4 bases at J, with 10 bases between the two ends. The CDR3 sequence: CASSLAPGLYGYTF. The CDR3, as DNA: TGCGCCAGCAGCTTGGCTCCGGGCCTCTATGGCTACACCTTC.

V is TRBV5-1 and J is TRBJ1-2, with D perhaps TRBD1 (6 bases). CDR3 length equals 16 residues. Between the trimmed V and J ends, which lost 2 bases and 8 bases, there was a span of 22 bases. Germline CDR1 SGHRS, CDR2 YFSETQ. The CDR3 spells CASSLREMWRGNGYTF. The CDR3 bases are TGCGCCAGCAGCTTAAGGGAAATGTGGAGGGGGAACGGCTACACCTTC.

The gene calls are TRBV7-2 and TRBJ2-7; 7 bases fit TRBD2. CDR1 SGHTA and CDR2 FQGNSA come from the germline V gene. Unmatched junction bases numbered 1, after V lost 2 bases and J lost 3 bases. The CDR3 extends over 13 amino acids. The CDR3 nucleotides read TGTGCCAGCAGCTTACGGGGGGACTACGAGCAGTACTTC. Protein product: CASSLRGDYEQYF.

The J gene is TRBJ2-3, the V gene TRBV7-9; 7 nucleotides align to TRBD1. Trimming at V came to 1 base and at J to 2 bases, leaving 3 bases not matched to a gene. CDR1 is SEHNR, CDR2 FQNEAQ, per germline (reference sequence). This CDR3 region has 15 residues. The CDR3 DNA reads TGTGCCAGCAGCTTAGGGGACAGACCCACAGATACGCAGTATTTT. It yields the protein CASSLGDRPTDTQYF.

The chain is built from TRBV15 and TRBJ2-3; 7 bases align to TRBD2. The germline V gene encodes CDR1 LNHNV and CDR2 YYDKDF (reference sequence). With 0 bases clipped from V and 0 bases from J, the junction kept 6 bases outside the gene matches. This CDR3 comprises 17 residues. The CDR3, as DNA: TGTGCCACCAGCAGAGATCTCGCGCGGGGGAGCACAGATACGCAGTATTTT. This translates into CATSRDLARGSTDTQYF.

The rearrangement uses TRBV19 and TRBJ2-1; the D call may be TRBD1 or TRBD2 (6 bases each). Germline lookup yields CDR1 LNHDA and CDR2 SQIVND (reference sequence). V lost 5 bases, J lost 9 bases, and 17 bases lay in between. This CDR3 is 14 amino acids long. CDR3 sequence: CASSSGGPGGEQFF. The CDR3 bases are TGTGCCAGTAGTTCCGGGGGCCCTGGAGGTGAGCAGTTCTTC.

The CDR3 DNA reads as TGTGCCAGCAGCCGGGACAGGGGAGGTGGCTACACCTTC. Protein: CASSRDRGGGYTF. The chain joins TRBV5-4 to TRBJ1-2; 10 bases are a match to TRBD1. Unmatched junction bases numbered 4, after V lost 4 bases and J lost 7 bases. Germline V lookup: CDR1 SGHNT, CDR2 YYREEE (reference sequence). This CDR3 has 13 residues.

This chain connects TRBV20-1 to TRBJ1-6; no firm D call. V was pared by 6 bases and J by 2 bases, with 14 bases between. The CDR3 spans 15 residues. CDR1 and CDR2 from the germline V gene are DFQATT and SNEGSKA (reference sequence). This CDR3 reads CSASQGKTYNSPLHF. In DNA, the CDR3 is TGCAGTGCCTCCCAAGGGAAGACCTATAATTCACCCCTCCACTTT.

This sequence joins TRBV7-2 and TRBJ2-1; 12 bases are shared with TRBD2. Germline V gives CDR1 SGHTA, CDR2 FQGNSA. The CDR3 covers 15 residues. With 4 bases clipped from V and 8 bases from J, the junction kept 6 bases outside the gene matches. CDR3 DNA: TGTGCCAGCAGCTCCCTAGCGGGAGGGCTAGATGAGCAGTTCTTC. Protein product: CASSSLAGGLDEQFF.

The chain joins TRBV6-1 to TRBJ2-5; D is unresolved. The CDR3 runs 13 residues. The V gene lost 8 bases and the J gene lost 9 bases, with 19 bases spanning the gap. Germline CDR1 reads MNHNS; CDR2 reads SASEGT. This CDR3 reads CASGEGRINPQYF. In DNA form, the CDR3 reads TGTGCCAGCGGGGAAGGACGAATCAACCCCCAGTACTTC.

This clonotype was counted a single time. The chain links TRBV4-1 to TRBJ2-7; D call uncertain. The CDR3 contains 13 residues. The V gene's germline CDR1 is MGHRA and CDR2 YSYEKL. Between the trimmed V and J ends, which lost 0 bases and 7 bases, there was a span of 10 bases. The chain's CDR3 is CASSQDRLTEQYF. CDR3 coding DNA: TGCGCCAGCAGCCAAGACAGGTTAACTGAGCAGTACTTC.

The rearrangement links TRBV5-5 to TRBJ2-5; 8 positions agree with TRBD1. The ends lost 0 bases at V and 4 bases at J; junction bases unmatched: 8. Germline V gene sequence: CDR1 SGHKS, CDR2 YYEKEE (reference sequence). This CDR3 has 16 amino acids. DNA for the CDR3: TGTGCCAGCAGCTTGGATGGGACAGGCCTCGGAGAGACCCAGTACTTC. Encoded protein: CASSLDGTGLGETQYF. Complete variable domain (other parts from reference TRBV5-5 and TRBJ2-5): DAGVTQSPTHLIKTRGQQVTLRCSPISGHKSVSWYQQVLGQGPQFIFQYYEKEERGRGNFPDRFSARQFPNYSSELNVNALLLGDSALYLCASSLDGTGLGETQYFGPGTRLLVL.

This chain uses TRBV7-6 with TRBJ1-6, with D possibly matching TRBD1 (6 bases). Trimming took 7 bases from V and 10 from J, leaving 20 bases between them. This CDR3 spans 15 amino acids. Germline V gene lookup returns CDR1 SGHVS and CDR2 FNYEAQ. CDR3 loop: CASTSGGGNDSPLHF. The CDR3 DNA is TGTGCCAGCACCTCCGGAGGGGGGAATGACTCACCCCTCCACTTT.

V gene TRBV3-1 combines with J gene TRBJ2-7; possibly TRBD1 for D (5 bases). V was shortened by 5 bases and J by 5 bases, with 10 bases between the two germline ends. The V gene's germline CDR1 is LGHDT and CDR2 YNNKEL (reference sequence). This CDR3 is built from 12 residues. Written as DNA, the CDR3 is TGTGCCAGCAGCTACGAAGGGGACGAGCAGTACTTC. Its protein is CASSYEGDEQYF.

The CDR3 loop is CASSLEALIGQIETQYF. For the CDR3, the DNA is TGTGCCAGCAGCTTAGAAGCCCTAATTGGCCAAATAGAGACCCAGTACTTC. The chain joins TRBV7-2 to TRBJ2-5, with D unclear. Trimming took 1 base from V and 4 from J, leaving 19 bases between them. Germline V gene data show CDR1 as SGHTA and CDR2 as FQGNSA. The CDR3 totals 17 residues.

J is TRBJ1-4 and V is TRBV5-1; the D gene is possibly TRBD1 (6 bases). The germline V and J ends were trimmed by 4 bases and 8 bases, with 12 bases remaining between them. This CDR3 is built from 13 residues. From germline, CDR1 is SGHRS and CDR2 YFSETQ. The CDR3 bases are TGCGCCAGCAGCCCGACGAGGGGGGAAAAACTGTTTTTT. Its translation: CASSPTRGEKLFF.

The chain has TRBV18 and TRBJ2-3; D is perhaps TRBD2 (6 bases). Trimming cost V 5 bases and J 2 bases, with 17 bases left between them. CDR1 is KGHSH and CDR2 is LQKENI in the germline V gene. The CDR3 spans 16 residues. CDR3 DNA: TGTGCCAGCTCAGGCACCGGGACTCTGGACACAGATACGCAGTATTTT. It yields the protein CASSGTGTLDTDTQYF. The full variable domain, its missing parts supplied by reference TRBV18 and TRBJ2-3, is NAGVMQNPRHLVRRRGQEARLRCSPMKGHSHVYWYRQLPEEGLKFMVYLQKENIIDESGMPKERFSAEFPKEGPSILRIQQVVRGDSAAYFCASSGTGTLDTDTQYFGPGTRLTVL.

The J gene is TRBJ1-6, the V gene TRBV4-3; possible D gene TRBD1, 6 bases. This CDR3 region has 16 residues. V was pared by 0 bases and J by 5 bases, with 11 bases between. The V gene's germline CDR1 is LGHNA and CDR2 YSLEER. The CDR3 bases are TGCGCCAGCAGCCAAGATCTGCAGGGGAATAATTCACCCCTCCACTTT. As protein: CASSQDLQGNNSPLHF.

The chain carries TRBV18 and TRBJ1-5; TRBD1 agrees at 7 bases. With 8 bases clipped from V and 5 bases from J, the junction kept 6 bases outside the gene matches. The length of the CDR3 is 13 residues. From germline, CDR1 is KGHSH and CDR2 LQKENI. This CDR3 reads CASRDREDQPQHF. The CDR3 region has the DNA TGTGCCAGCCGAGACAGGGAGGATCAGCCCCAGCATTTT.

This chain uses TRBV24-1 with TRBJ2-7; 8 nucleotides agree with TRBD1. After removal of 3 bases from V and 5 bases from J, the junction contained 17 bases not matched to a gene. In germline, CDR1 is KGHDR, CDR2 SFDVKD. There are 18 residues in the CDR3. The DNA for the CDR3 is TGTGCCACCAGTGATCCTCGGGACAGGCTTCCCTATTTTGACGAGCAGTACTTC. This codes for CATSDPRDRLPYFDEQYF.

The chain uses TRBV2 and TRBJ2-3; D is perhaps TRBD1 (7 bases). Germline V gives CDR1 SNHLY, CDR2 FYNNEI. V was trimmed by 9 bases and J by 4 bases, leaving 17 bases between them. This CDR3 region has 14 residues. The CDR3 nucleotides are TGTGCCAGTCGGGTCAGGGGGGATGCAGATACGCAGTATTTT. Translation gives CASRVRGDADTQYF.

CDR3 in amino acids: CAWRRSGNSPLHF. In nucleotides, the CDR3 is TGTGCCTGGCGGCGGTCGGGAAATTCACCCCTCCACTTT. This chain links TRBV30 with TRBJ1-6; D gene ambiguous. The CDR3 has 13 amino acids. Germline lookup yields CDR1 GTSNPN and CDR2 SVGIG (reference sequence). The ends were cut back, 5 bases at V and 7 bases at J, with 12 bases in the middle. Full variable domain (missing parts from reference TRBV30 and TRBJ1-6): SQTIHQWPATLVQPVGSPLSLECTVEGTSNPNLYWYRQAAGRGLQLLFYSVGIGQISSEVPQNLSASRPQDRQFILSSKKLLLSDSGFYLCAWRRSGNSPLHFGNGTRLTVT.

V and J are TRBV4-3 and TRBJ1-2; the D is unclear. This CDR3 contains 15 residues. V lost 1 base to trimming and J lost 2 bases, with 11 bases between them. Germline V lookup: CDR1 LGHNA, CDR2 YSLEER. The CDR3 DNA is TGCGCCAGCAGCCAAGGTAGTCTGGGAAACTATGGCTACACCTTC. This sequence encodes CASSQGSLGNYGYTF.

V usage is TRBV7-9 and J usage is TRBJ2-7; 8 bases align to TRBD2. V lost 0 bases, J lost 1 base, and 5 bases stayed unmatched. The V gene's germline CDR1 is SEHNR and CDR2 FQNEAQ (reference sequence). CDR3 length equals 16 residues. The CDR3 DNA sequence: TGTGCCAGCAGCTTAGCGCTTAGCGGGGAATCCTACGAGCAGTACTTC. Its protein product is CASSLALSGESYEQYF.

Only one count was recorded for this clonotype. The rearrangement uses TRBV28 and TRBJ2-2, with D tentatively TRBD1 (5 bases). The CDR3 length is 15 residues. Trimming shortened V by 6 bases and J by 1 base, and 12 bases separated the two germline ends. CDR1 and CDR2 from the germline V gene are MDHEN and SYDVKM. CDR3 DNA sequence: TGTGCCAGCAGCCCTCTCGGACAGAACACCGGGGAGCTGTTTTTT. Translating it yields CASSPLGQNTGELFF.

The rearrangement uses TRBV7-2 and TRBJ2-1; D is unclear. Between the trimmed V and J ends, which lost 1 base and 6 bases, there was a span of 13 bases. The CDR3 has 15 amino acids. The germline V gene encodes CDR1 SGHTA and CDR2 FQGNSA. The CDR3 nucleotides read TGTGCCAGCAGCTTAGATGGTCAGAAACTCAATGAGCAGTTCTTC. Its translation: CASSLDGQKLNEQFF.

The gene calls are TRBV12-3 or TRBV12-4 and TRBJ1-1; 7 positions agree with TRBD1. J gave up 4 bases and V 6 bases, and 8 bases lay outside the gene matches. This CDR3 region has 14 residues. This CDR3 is CASRETGLSTEAFF. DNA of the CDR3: TGTGCCAGCAGGGAGACAGGGTTGAGCACTGAAGCTTTCTTT.

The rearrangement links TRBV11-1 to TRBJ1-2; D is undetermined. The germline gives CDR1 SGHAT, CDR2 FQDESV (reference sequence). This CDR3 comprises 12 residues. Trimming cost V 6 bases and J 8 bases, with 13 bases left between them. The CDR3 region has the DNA TGTGCCAGCAGTCCGGGTCAGACGGGCTACACCTTC. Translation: CASSPGQTGYTF.

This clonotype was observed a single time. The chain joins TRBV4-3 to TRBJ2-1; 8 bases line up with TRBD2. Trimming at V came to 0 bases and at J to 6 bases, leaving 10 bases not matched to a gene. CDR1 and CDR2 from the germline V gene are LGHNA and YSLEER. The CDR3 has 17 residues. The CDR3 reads CASSQDIVRAGGNEQFF. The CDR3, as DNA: TGCGCCAGCAGCCAAGATATTGTGCGGGCGGGGGGCAATGAGCAGTTCTTC.

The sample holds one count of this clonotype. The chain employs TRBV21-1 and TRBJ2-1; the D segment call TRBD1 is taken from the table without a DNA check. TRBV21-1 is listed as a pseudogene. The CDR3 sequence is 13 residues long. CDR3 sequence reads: CASSRGPPNEQFF. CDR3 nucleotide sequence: TGTGCCAGCAGTCGGGGGCCGCCTAATGAGCAGTTCTTC.

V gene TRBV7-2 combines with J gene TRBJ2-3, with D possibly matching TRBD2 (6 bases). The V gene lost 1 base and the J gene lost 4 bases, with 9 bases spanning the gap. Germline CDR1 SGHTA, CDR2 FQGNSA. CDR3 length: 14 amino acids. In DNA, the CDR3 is TGTGCCAGCAGCTTAGGACTAGTATCAGATACGCAGTATTTT. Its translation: CASSLGLVSDTQYF.